These 2 T cell receptor beta chains share one sample of origin, sequenced in a study of PD-L1 blockade in urothelial cancer. Profiling relied on immunoSEQ multiplex PCR, and the TCRdb table lists in-frame clones only, not all of them. The data hold roughly 120,000 clones, with approximately 90% observed a single time. As to time point: peripheral blood 6 weeks after treatment start. This material consisted of PBMCs, taken around atezolizumab (anti-PD-L1) treatment. These receptor sequences come from a man in his sixties with urothelial cancer.

The chain combines TRBV7-9 with TRBJ2-3; 10 positions match TRBD2. The CDR3 is 16 amino acids. Germline V gene sequence: CDR1 SEHNR, CDR2 FQNEAQ (reference sequence). J was trimmed by 0 bases and V by 5 bases; bases with no gene match: 5. The CDR3 protein is CASSPLLAGSTDTQYF. Written as DNA, the CDR3 is TGTGCCAGCAGCCCCTTACTAGCGGGGAGCACAGATACGCAGTATTTT.

The chain uses TRBV19 and TRBJ1-2; TRBD1 aligns across 7 bases. From germline, CDR1 is LNHDA and CDR2 SQIVND (reference sequence). This CDR3 region has 14 residues. Trimming took 5 bases from V and 4 from J; bases not matched to a gene: 7. The CDR3 reads CASSSLQGIYGYTF. CDR3 sequence (DNA): TGTGCCAGTAGTTCGTTACAGGGGATCTATGGCTACACCTTC. Filled out from reference TRBV19 and TRBJ1-2, the complete variable domain reads DGGITQSPKYLFRKEGQNVTLSCEQNLNHDAMYWYRQDPGQGLRLIYYSQIVNDFQKGDIAEGYSVSREKKESFPLTVTSAQKNPTAFYLCASSSLQGIYGYTFGSGTRLTVV.